In this sample, the clone carrying this T cell receptor (beta chain) turned up a few times. What it recognizes is unknown. All patients relapsed after autologous stem cell transplantation, and brentuximab vedotin exposure varied. Best outcomes ranged across complete response, partial response and progressive disease. The data were produced by immunoSEQ multiplex PCR, yet TCRdb's version contains in-frame clones alone and is incomplete. The data hold 80,000 to 100,000 clones, with roughly 81% observed a single time. These data come from a study of PD-1 blockade in classical Hodgkin lymphoma. Study-wide findings and caveats: Researchers reported that CD4+ TCR diversity, though not CD8+, rose significantly by C4D1. Complete responders had baseline diversity similar to newly diagnosed patients. Exclusion covered patients beginning nivolumab under 1 year post-ASCT.

CDR3 length: 12 residues. Trimming removed 6 bases from V and 14 bases from J, with 18 bases in between. CDR1 and CDR2 from the germline V gene are SGHTA and FQGNSA. The clonotype comes from a human donor with classical Hodgkin lymphoma. Sequences were derived from peripheral blood mononuclear cells (PBMCs), sampled before the second cycle of nivolumab. The chain recombines TRBV7-2 with TRBJ2-3; either TRBD1 or TRBD2 may supply D (5 bases each). The CDR3 nucleotides read TGTGCCAGCAGTTCCACCGGGACCCCAGGGTATTTT. Protein: CASSSTGTPGYF.